Following are 24 T cell receptor beta chains from one sample sequenced in a study of cytomegalovirus exposure and HLA in healthy donors. PCR used 60 Vbeta primers and 13 Jbeta primers. TCRdb's table, derived via immunoSEQ multiplex PCR, lists solely in-frame clones and lacks some. The profile covers under 130,000 clones, with about 79% appearing a single time and about 2.6% taken by the ten largest. Sequenced: PBMCs. The receptors here all came from a man between 50 and 59 years old in good health and CMV-seropositive.

The V call is TRBV6-5, the J call TRBJ1-6; D is perhaps TRBD1 (5 bases). The CDR3 is 14 residues long. The V gene's germline CDR1 is MNHEY and CDR2 SVGAGI. The ends were cut back, 2 bases at V and 8 bases at J, with 10 bases in the middle. CDR3 region: CASSYGGVDSPLHF. CDR3 nucleotide sequence: TGTGCCAGCAGTTACGGGGGGGTAGATTCACCCCTCCACTTT.

The CDR3 spells CATSRDLGTVGNEQFF. DNA of the CDR3: TGTGCCACCAGCAGAGATTTGGGGACAGTAGGCAATGAGCAGTTCTTC. The chain has TRBV15 and TRBJ2-1, with TRBD1 matching over 7 bases. In germline, CDR1 is LNHNV, CDR2 YYDKDF (reference sequence). CDR3 length equals 16 residues. V shed 0 bases and J 6 bases; nucleotides not matched to a gene: 8.

V is TRBV6-5 and J is TRBJ2-5; D ambiguous. Germline CDR1 reads MNHEY; CDR2 reads SVGAGI. V was cut by 6 bases and J by 6 bases, with 17 bases left in between. This CDR3 has 14 residues. CDR3 in DNA: TGTGCCAGCAGGAGGCGGTCGATCGAAAAGACCCAGTACTTC. It encodes CASRRRSIEKTQYF.

The CDR3 loop reads CASSVSRGFSSYEQYF. For the CDR3, the DNA is TGTGCCAGTAGTGTTTCCCGGGGGTTCAGCTCCTACGAGCAGTACTTC. The J gene is TRBJ2-7, the V gene TRBV19; tentative D call: TRBD2 (6 bases). In germline, CDR1 is LNHDA, CDR2 SQIVND (reference sequence). The CDR3 length is 16 residues. Between the trimmed V and J ends, which lost 5 bases and 0 bases, there was a span of 17 bases.

This clone has a single count. V gene TRBV4-2 combines with J gene TRBJ2-5, with TRBD2 identical over 13 bases. J was trimmed by 1 base and V by 0 bases; bases with no gene match: 5. Germline V gene sequence: CDR1 LGHNA, CDR2 YNFKEQ. The CDR3 spans 18 residues. CDR3 DNA: TGTGCCAGCAGCCAAGAACTAGCGGGGGGGCCGGCCCAAGAGACCCAGTACTTC. Protein: CASSQELAGGPAQETQYF.

The rearrangement joins TRBV7-6 to TRBJ2-3; 10 bases fit TRBD2. Per the germline V gene, CDR1 is SGHVS and CDR2 is FNYEAQ. The ends lost 3 bases at V and 4 bases at J; junction bases unmatched: 13. The CDR3 is made up of 18 amino acids. CDR3 nucleotides: TGTGCCAGCAGCTTGGCCTCTAGCGGGGGAGTGGGGCCAGATACGCAGTATTTT. Translating gives CASSLASSGGVGPDTQYF.

The chain uses TRBV10-3 and TRBJ1-2; D is unresolved. V was trimmed by 3 bases and J by 8 bases, leaving 13 bases between them. Germline CDR1 ENHRY, CDR2 SYGVKD. The CDR3 runs to 13 residues. The CDR3 reads CAISELSQRGYTF. The CDR3 DNA reads TGTGCCATCAGTGAATTGAGTCAGAGGGGCTACACCTTC.

This clone was picked up one time. The chain joins TRBV2 to TRBJ2-2, with 9 bases that match TRBD2. V shed 5 bases and J 4 bases; nucleotides not matched to a gene: 14. Looked up from germline, CDR1 is SNHLY and CDR2 is FYNNEI. CDR3 size: 18 residues. The CDR3 reads CASSKAGGVMLSTGELFF. The CDR3, as DNA: TGTGCCAGCAGTAAGGCGGGAGGGGTCATGTTGAGCACCGGGGAGCTGTTTTTT.

This clone appeared a few times. The rearrangement uses TRBV6-1 and TRBJ1-5, with D unresolved. The CDR3 covers 12 residues. The germline gives CDR1 MNHNS, CDR2 SASEGT. Deletions cut 6 bases from V and 3 bases from J, with 6 bases between. The CDR3 nucleotides are TGTGCCAGCAGCTTCGTCAATCAGCCCCAGCATTTT. Its protein product is CASSFVNQPQHF.

The chain is built from TRBV11-2 and TRBJ2-2; TRBD2 matches at 7 bases. J was trimmed by 5 bases and V by 3 bases; bases with no gene match: 9. Germline-derived CDR1 and CDR2 are SGHAT and FQNNGV. The CDR3 covers 16 residues. The CDR3 spells CASSLYLGGRTGELFF. CDR3 nucleotide sequence: TGTGCCAGCAGCTTGTACTTAGGCGGGAGAACCGGGGAGCTGTTTTTT.

This chain links TRBV10-3 with TRBJ2-5; TRBD2 aligns across 12 bases. The J call is in doubt because the DNA end fits TRBJ2-7 better. Germline assignment: CDR1 ENHRY and CDR2 SYGVKD. This CDR3 is built from 15 residues. The CDR3 DNA follows: TGTGCCACGAACCGACTAGCGGGAGATGGGTACGAGCAGTACTTC. The encoded protein is CATNRLAGDGYEQYF.

This clone occurred a few times. The chain employs TRBV7-9 and TRBJ2-2; tentatively, D is TRBD2 (5 bases). Germline V gives CDR1 SEHNR, CDR2 FQNEAQ (reference sequence). V lost 3 bases and J 0 bases, leaving 11 bases between the germline ends. This CDR3 is 16 amino acids long. The CDR3 DNA follows: TGTGCCAGCAGCTTCCGGACTGGACCGAACACCGGGGAGCTGTTTTTT. Its protein product is CASSFRTGPNTGELFF. The variable domain in full, completed from reference TRBV7-9 and TRBJ2-2, reads DTGVSQNPRHKITKRGQNVTFRCDPISEHNRLYWYRQTLGQGPEFLTYFQNEAQLEKSRLLSDRFSAERPKGSFSTLEIQRTEQGDSAMYLCASSFRTGPNTGELFFGEGSRLTVL.

The V gene is TRBV15, the J gene TRBJ1-5; 10 bases agree with TRBD1. V was pared by 6 bases and J by 1 base, with 3 bases of the junction left unmatched. The CDR3 contains 15 residues. The germline gives CDR1 LNHNV, CDR2 YYDKDF (reference sequence). The CDR3 bases are TGTGCCACCAGGACAGGGGGCCAGAGCAATCAGCCCCAGCATTTT. Residues: CATRTGGQSNQPQHF.

The rearrangement uses TRBV20-1 and TRBJ1-2, with D uncertain. Germline V gene data show CDR1 as DFQATT and CDR2 as SNEGSKA (reference sequence). This CDR3 has 11 residues. With 3 bases removed from V and 6 bases from J, the gap between germline ends came to 8 bases. The chain's CDR3 is CSARARDGYTF. The CDR3 coding sequence is TGCAGTGCTAGGGCGAGGGATGGCTACACCTTC.

V is TRBV13 and J is TRBJ1-1; D is possibly TRBD1 (6 bases). The V gene lost 5 bases and the J gene lost 4 bases, with 23 bases spanning the gap. The CDR3 spans 17 residues. Germline CDR1 is PRHDT and CDR2 is FYEKMQ (reference sequence). The CDR3 nucleotides are TGTGCCAGCAGCCCTACTTCTTACAGGGTTCAAGGCACTGAAGCTTTCTTT. Translated, it gives CASSPTSYRVQGTEAFF.

The chain is built from TRBV6-6 and TRBJ1-6; TRBD1 agrees at 9 bases. Germline V gene data show CDR1 as MNHNY and CDR2 as SVGAGI (reference sequence). The CDR3 totals 14 residues. V gave up 5 bases and J gave up 7 bases; unmatched junction bases: 3. The CDR3: CASSPGQGNSPLHF. CDR3 in DNA: TGTGCCAGCAGTCCGGGACAGGGAAATTCACCCCTCCACTTT.

The chain carries TRBV7-3 and TRBJ2-5; 8 bases align to TRBD1. CDR3 size: 15 residues. The junction had 10 bases not matched to a gene; V was cut back by 6 bases and J by 4 bases. The V gene's germline CDR1 is SGHTA and CDR2 FQGTGA. This CDR3 reads CASSPQGDSGETQYF. The CDR3 bases are TGTGCCAGCAGTCCACAGGGGGATAGTGGAGAGACCCAGTACTTC.

This clone is categorized as medium-sized. The chain carries TRBV19 and TRBJ2-3; 10 nucleotides agree with TRBD2. Germline values: CDR1 LNHDA, CDR2 SQIVND (reference sequence). The trim removed 5 bases at V and 7 bases at J, leaving 6 bases unmatched. This CDR3 has 14 amino acids. DNA of the CDR3: TGTGCCAGTAGTCCTGGGACTAGCGATAATACGCAGTATTTT. Translating gives CASSPGTSDNTQYF.

V usage is TRBV9 and J usage is TRBJ2-3, with 9 bases matching TRBD1. The CDR3 sequence is 16 residues long. CDR1 and CDR2 from the germline V gene are SGDLS and YYNGEE. Losses at the gene ends were 4 bases for V and 5 bases for J; bases not matched to a gene: 11. The CDR3 loop reads CASSYRDRDVIDTQYF. In nucleotides, the CDR3 is TGTGCCAGCAGCTACCGGGACAGGGATGTAATAGATACGCAGTATTTT.

The chain combines TRBV7-2 with TRBJ2-5, with D possibly TRBD2 on 5 matching bases. Between the trimmed V and J ends, which lost 4 bases and 11 bases, there was a span of 14 bases. The CDR3 has 12 residues. Germline CDR1 is SGHTA and CDR2 is FQGNSA. CDR3 in amino acids: CASSSRVGEQYF. As DNA, the CDR3 is TGTGCCAGCAGCTCAAGGGTCGGGGAGCAGTACTTC.

Only a few counts were recorded for this clone. V and J are TRBV6-1 and TRBJ2-1, with 11 bases identical to TRBD2. CDR1 is MNHNS and CDR2 is SASEGT in the germline V gene. The CDR3 covers 17 residues. Unmatched junction bases numbered 11, after V lost 3 bases and J lost 7 bases. DNA for the CDR3: TGTGCCAGCAGTGATCCCTTTCTAGCGGGGGGCCGAAATGAGCAGTTCTTC. It yields the protein CASSDPFLAGGRNEQFF.

In this sample, this clone turned up a few times. The CDR3 reads CASSPGHVSYEQYF. CDR3 DNA sequence: TGCGCCAGCAGCCCGGGACACGTCTCCTACGAGCAGTACTTC. The chain recombines TRBV5-1 with TRBJ2-7, with D possibly TRBD1 on 6 matching bases. V was cut by 4 bases and J by 0 bases, with 11 bases left in between. This CDR3 contains 14 residues. Germline loops: CDR1 SGHRS, CDR2 YFSETQ.

The rearrangement joins TRBV19 to TRBJ2-6, with 10 nucleotides matching TRBD1. V gave up 5 bases and J gave up 2 bases; unmatched junction bases: 12. Germline CDR1 LNHDA, CDR2 SQIVND (reference sequence). CDR3 length: 19 amino acids. The CDR3 loop is CASSARFGQGGTGANVLTF. The CDR3 DNA is TGTGCCAGTAGTGCAAGATTTGGACAGGGGGGTACTGGGGCCAACGTCCTGACTTTC.

The chain joins TRBV7-8 to TRBJ2-1; 9 nucleotides match TRBD1. CDR1 SGHVS and CDR2 FQNEAQ come from the germline V gene. After removal of 5 bases from V and 5 bases from J, the junction contained 7 bases not matched to a gene. This CDR3 spans 15 amino acids. CDR3 in amino acids: CASSLPRTGDNEQFF. Here the CDR3 DNA reads TGTGCCAGCAGCCTACCCCGGACAGGGGACAATGAGCAGTTCTTC.